Shown below are 10 T cell receptor beta chains from a single sample sequenced in a study of T cells in localized non-small cell lung cancer. Measured with immunoSEQ multiplex PCR; TCRdb has only the in-frame clones, and not every one. Of approximately 81,000 clones detected, more than 70% appear once; the ten largest clones hold 20% to 25%. The specimen was peripheral blood, collected before any cancer treatment. Receptors were obtained from a woman aged 40 to 75 with stage I squamous cell lung carcinoma.

J is TRBJ2-7 and V is TRBV6-4; TRBD1 might be the D (7 bases). The V end lost 2 bases, the J end lost 5 bases, and 13 bases lay between the germline ends. Per the germline V gene, CDR1 is MRHNA and CDR2 is SNTAGT. The CDR3 has 14 amino acids. The DNA for the CDR3 is TGTGCCAGCAGTGACACAGGGGAGGCCCACGAGCAGTACTTC. This translates into CASSDTGEAHEQYF.

The chain carries TRBV10-3 and TRBJ1-2; the match to TRBD1 covers 8 bases. After removal of 6 bases from V and 6 bases from J, the junction contained 15 bases not matched to a gene. Germline CDR1 reads ENHRY; CDR2 reads SYGVKD. The CDR3 is 16 amino acids. The CDR3 DNA is TGTGCCATCAGCCTTGATCCCACAGGGGGATATGATGGCTACACCTTC. It translates to CAISLDPTGGYDGYTF.

The chain recombines TRBV30 with TRBJ1-1; maybe TRBD1 (5 bases). Germline V gives CDR1 GTSNPN, CDR2 SVGIG (reference sequence). The V end lost 4 bases, the J end lost 5 bases, and 8 bases lay between the germline ends. The CDR3 is made up of 11 amino acids. CDR3 loop: CAWMGVTEAFF. The CDR3 DNA reads as TGTGCCTGGATGGGGGTAACTGAAGCTTTCTTT.

The V gene is TRBV18, the J gene TRBJ1-2, with D possibly TRBD1 on 6 matching bases. The CDR3 has 15 residues. V lost 0 bases, J lost 3 bases, and 11 bases lay in between. The germline V gene encodes CDR1 KGHSH and CDR2 LQKENI. This CDR3 is CASSPPQGKDYGYTF. The CDR3 coding sequence is TGTGCCAGCTCACCACCGCAGGGGAAAGACTATGGCTACACCTTC. The full variable domain, its missing parts supplied by reference TRBV18 and TRBJ1-2, is NAGVMQNPRHLVRRRGQEARLRCSPMKGHSHVYWYRQLPEEGLKFMVYLQKENIIDESGMPKERFSAEFPKEGPSILRIQQVVRGDSAAYFCASSPPQGKDYGYTFGSGTRLTVV.

This chain joins TRBV18 and TRBJ2-7; D gene uncertain. Germline CDR1 is KGHSH and CDR2 is LQKENI. Trimming removed 4 bases from V and 0 bases from J, with 4 bases in between. This CDR3 contains 12 residues. The CDR3, as DNA: TGTGCCAGCTCACGGGCCTCCTACGAGCAGTACTTC. It specifies CASSRASYEQYF.

This chain uses TRBV6-5 with TRBJ1-2; D call uncertain. Trimming took off 0 bases at V and 6 bases at J, with 14 bases between the two ends. Germline V gives CDR1 MNHEY, CDR2 SVGAGI. CDR3 length: 15 amino acids. CDR3 in amino acids: CASSYSAGLVDGYTF. Written as DNA, the CDR3 is TGTGCCAGCAGTTACTCTGCAGGTTTGGTGGATGGCTACACCTTC.

The V and J genes are TRBV7-6 and TRBJ2-7; D is possibly TRBD1 (6 bases). This CDR3 has 17 amino acids. Trimming took off 3 bases at V and 0 bases at J, with 18 bases between the two ends. Per the germline V gene, CDR1 is SGHVS and CDR2 is FNYEAQ. CDR3 region: CASSFPDRSSSSYEQYF. Here the CDR3 DNA reads TGTGCCAGCAGCTTCCCAGACAGGTCCAGTAGCTCCTACGAGCAGTACTTC.

This chain links TRBV7-8 with TRBJ1-1; D gene uncertain. V was cut by 6 bases and J by 4 bases, with 6 bases left in between. Germline CDR1 and CDR2: SGHVS and FQNEAQ. The CDR3 length is 11 residues. CDR3 residues: CASSPITEAFF. The CDR3 DNA follows: TGTGCCAGCAGTCCCATCACTGAAGCTTTCTTT.

V gene TRBV27 combines with J gene TRBJ1-2; 8 bases fit TRBD1. The CDR3 consists of 15 residues. Germline V CDR1 and CDR2: MNHEY, SMNVEV (reference sequence). The J segment lost 6 bases and the V segment lost 4 bases, leaving 10 bases of the junction unmatched. Written as DNA, the CDR3 is TGTGCCAGCAGTTGGGGGGACAGGCTTACGGATGGCTACACCTTC. It specifies CASSWGDRLTDGYTF.

The chain has TRBV18 and TRBJ1-1, with 8 nucleotides matching TRBD1. CDR1 KGHSH and CDR2 LQKENI come from the germline V gene. V was clipped by 2 bases and J by 3 bases; unmatched bases: 8. The CDR3 is 16 amino acids. The CDR3 sequence is CASSPSGNRGDTEAFF. Written as DNA, the CDR3 is TGTGCCAGCTCACCAAGTGGAAACAGGGGGGACACTGAAGCTTTCTTT.